Included here is one T cell receptor (beta chain) sequence, with context. A J-beta primer mix and a sample-barcoded 5' primer were used in a second PCR of roughly 6 to 11 cycles. A template-switch adaptor containing 12 random nucleotides labeled each cDNA molecule. Each sample provided no less than 2.5 million CDR3-containing paired-end reads. TCRdb fed the 5' RACE reads into MiXCR, producing one record per CDR3 protein. The table records 1.5 million to 2 million distinct CDR3 sequences, around 50% of them present only once. V was trimmed by 3 bases and J by 4 bases, leaving 13 bases between them. The CDR3 spans 15 residues. Germline V gene sequence: CDR1 SGHTA, CDR2 FQGNSA. The record originates from a study of blood T cells in healthy people across ages. Donor samples were obtained from healthy Caucasian individuals from Russia, aged roughly 6 to 95.

This TCR was sampled from a woman aged 40 to 49 in good health. The specimen was blood. The chain recombines TRBV7-2 with TRBJ2-1, with a weak D call TRBD2 (5 bases). This chain's CDR3 is CASSFFSGEYNEQFF. The CDR3 region has the DNA TGTGCCAGCAGCTTCTTCTCCGGGGAGTACAATGAGCAGTTCTTC.